This is a list of T cell receptor beta chains from one sample in a study of blood T cell repertoires in COVID-19. Produced via immunoSEQ multiplex PCR; TCRdb's table is partial and in-frame only. This table holds 65,000 to 95,000 clones, approximately 89% found once. The sequenced sample consisted of peripheral blood. All receptors come from a man older than 75 with acute or convalescent COVID-19. Both conserved end residues are part of each CDR3. A D gene is named only where the DNA matches it firmly. Rows give clone size only sometimes, using once, few, many, or a class for an expanded clone.

J gene | V gene | D gene | clone size | CDR3 DNA | CDR3 protein
TRBJ1-2 | TRBV5-1 | - | - | TGCGCCAGCAGCTTGGATCCAGGGCTTAACTATGGCTACACCTTC | CASSLDPGLNYGYTF
TRBJ1-5 | TRBV6-5 | - | - | TGTGCCAGCAGTTTCCTCGGAGACAATCAGCCCCAGCATTTT | CASSFLGDNQPQHF
TRBJ1-1 | TRBV6-5 | - | - | TGTGCCAGCAGTTACTCGGAAGGGGCAGGGAACACTGAAGCTTTCTTT | CASSYSEGAGNTEAFF
TRBJ1-4 | TRBV6-5 | - | once | TGTGCCAGCCTCTCAGGCCACCTGGGTGAAAAACTGTTTTTT | CASLSGHLGEKLFF
TRBJ1-1 | TRBV3-1/TRBV3-2 | - | - | TGTGCCAGCAGCCCCTCCGGACAGAACACTGAAGCTTTCTTT | CASSPSGQNTEAFF
TRBJ2-7 | TRBV5-1 | TRBD1 | - | TGCGCCAGCAGCTCGGGACAGGGACCCTACGAGCAGTACTTC | CASSSGQGPYEQYF
TRBJ2-5 | TRBV19 | TRBD2 | - | TGTGCCAGTAGTATGGGACTAGCGGGGGGGCGGGAGACCCAGTACTTC | CASSMGLAGGRETQYF
TRBJ1-1 | TRBV3-1/TRBV3-2 | TRBD1 | - | TGTGCCAGCCGCGGGACAGGGGCAGGCACTGAAGCTTTCTTT | CASRGTGAGTEAFF
TRBJ2-2 | TRBV30 | TRBD1 | - | TGTGCCTGGAGTACAGGGGGACGAACCGGGGAGCTGTTTTTT | CAWSTGGRTGELFF
TRBJ1-5 | TRBV12-5 | - | once | TGTGCTAGTGGCCCCTCGCGGGGGTTTAGCAATCAGCCCCAGCATTTT | CASGPSRGFSNQPQHF
TRBJ1-1 | TRBV18 | TRBD1 | - | TGTGCCAGCTCACCAAGGACAGGGGACACTGAAGCTTTCTTT | CASSPRTGDTEAFF
TRBJ2-1 | TRBV10-3 | TRBD2 | - | TGTGCCATCACCGCGGACAGCGGGGGTGAGCAGTTCTTC | CAITADSGGEQFF
TRBJ1-3 | TRBV19 | - | - | TGTGCCAGTAGTATGACACTCCACTCTGGAAACACCATATATTTT | CASSMTLHSGNTIYF
TRBJ2-2 | TRBV30 | TRBD1 | - | TGTGCCTGGAGTGTAACGGGACAGGTTTCGGGGGAGCTGTTTTTT | CAWSVTGQVSGELFF
TRBJ2-7 | TRBV10-1 | TRBD1 | - | TGCGCCAGCAGTGACACCGCAGGGGGCGAGAGACACTACGAGCAGTACTTC | CASSDTAGGERHYEQYF
TRBJ1-1 | TRBV10-2 | TRBD1 | - | TGCGCCAGCAGGAATCGCAGGGGGCGGTTGAACACTGAAGCTTTCTTT | CASRNRRGRLNTEAFF
TRBJ1-2 | TRBV10-3 | - | few | TGTGCCATCAGTGAGTCCCCAGGGGATAATAACTATGGCTACACCTTC | CAISESPGDNNYGYTF
TRBJ2-3 | TRBV24-1 | TRBD2 | - | TGTGCCACCAGTGACGAGCGGGGGGAGCCAGATACGCAGTATTTT | CATSDERGEPDTQYF
TRBJ2-2 | TRBV27 | - | - | TGTGCCAGCAGTTTAGGGCAGAACACCGGGGAGCTGTTTTTT | CASSLGQNTGELFF
TRBJ1-5 | TRBV28 | TRBD1 | - | TGTGCCAGCAGCTCGACAGGGTTTGAACAGCCCCAGCATTTT | CASSSTGFEQPQHF
TRBJ1-2 | TRBV6-5 | - | - | TGTGCCAGCAGTTACTCGACGGGTAACTATGGCTACACCTTC | CASSYSTGNYGYTF
TRBJ2-3 | TRBV18 | TRBD2 | - | TGTGCCAGCTCACTTGGGACTAGCGGATCGGGAGATACGCAGTATTTT | CASSLGTSGSGDTQYF
TRBJ2-7 | TRBV19 | - | once | TGTGCCAGTAGTATAGATGTCCAGGGTACCCACGAGCAGTACTTC | CASSIDVQGTHEQYF
TRBJ1-6 | TRBV2 | - | - | TGTGCCAGCAGTGAATCGACAGGCCTAGGGGTCTCACCCCTCCACTTT | CASSESTGLGVSPLHF
TRBJ2-1 | TRBV11-2 | - | - | TGTGCCAGCAGCTTAGGCCTAGCCGAGTACAATGAGCAGTTCTTC | CASSLGLAEYNEQFF
TRBJ1-2 | TRBV18 | - | - | TGTGCCAGCTCTCCTGACAGAATCTATGGCTACACCTTC | CASSPDRIYGYTF
TRBJ2-1 | TRBV5-1 | - | - | TGCGCCAGCAGCCCCTCCGCCAGGGCTAGCGTATTCAATGAGCAGTTCTTC | CASSPSARASVFNEQFF
TRBJ2-1 | TRBV2 | TRBD2 | - | TGTGCCAGCAGTGTCAGCGGGACCTACAATGAGCAGTTCTTC | CASSVSGTYNEQFF
TRBJ1-6 | TRBV2 | TRBD1 | - | TGTGCCAGCAGTCCCGGGACAGGGGGCGATTCACCCCTCCACTTT | CASSPGTGGDSPLHF
TRBJ2-2 | TRBV5-8 | - | - | TGTGCCAGCAGCTTGGTGCGGGCCGGGGAGCTGTTTTTT | CASSLVRAGELFF
TRBJ1-1 | TRBV24-1 | TRBD1 | - | TGTGCCACCAGTGATTTGGCTCAGGGGGCGCAGAACACTGAAGCTTTCTTT | CATSDLAQGAQNTEAFF
TRBJ1-6 | TRBV7-8 | TRBD1 | - | TGTGCCAGCTCTCTTCAGGGACAGCTTAATAATTCACCCCTCCACTTT | CASSLQGQLNNSPLHF
TRBJ2-3 | TRBV27 | - | - | TGTGCCAGCAGTAGCCCTCCGGGGTCCACAGATACGCAGTATTTT | CASSSPPGSTDTQYF
TRBJ1-5 | TRBV6-1 | - | - | TGTGCCAGCAGTGAAGCCTTACATGGCAATCAGCCCCAGCATTTT | CASSEALHGNQPQHF
TRBJ1-4 | TRBV9 | TRBD1 | - | TGTGCCAGCAGCTTCCGGGACAGGGGTGAAAAACTGTTTTTT | CASSFRDRGEKLFF
TRBJ2-1 | TRBV2 | TRBD2 | - | TGTGCCAGCCTTGGCCGACTAGCGGGTAACAATGAGCAGTTCTTC | CASLGRLAGNNEQFF
TRBJ1-1 | TRBV3-1/TRBV3-2 | - | - | TGTGCCAGCAGCCAAGCCCGTGAAGCTTTCTTT | CASSQAREAFF
TRBJ1-1 | TRBV30 | TRBD1 | - | TGTGCCTGGATCAGGGGGGTGAACACTGAAGCTTTCTTT | CAWIRGVNTEAFF
TRBJ2-7 | TRBV7-6 | TRBD2 | - | TGTGCCAGCAGCCAAGGGCGGGACAGCCCGGGACTAGCGGGAGCTTCAACCTGGGACTTC | CASSQGRDSPGLAGASTWDF
TRBJ1-1 | TRBV5-1 | - | - | TGCGCCAGCAGCTTGGATCGAGTCCCGAACACTGAAGCTTTCTTT | CASSLDRVPNTEAFF
TRBJ1-5 | TRBV10-2 | TRBD1 | - | TGCGCCAGCGGGGACAGGGATGAGGGCGGCCAGCATTTT | CASGDRDEGGQHF
TRBJ1-5 | TRBV19 | - | - | TGTGCCAGTAGTATAATCTCTGACAGTATCTCCCAGCCCCAGCATTTT | CASSIISDSISQPQHF
TRBJ2-1 | TRBV5-6 | TRBD2 | - | TGTGCCAGCAGTTACCGGACTAGCGGGACCTATCCCAATGAGCAGTTCTTC | CASSYRTSGTYPNEQFF
TRBJ1-5 | TRBV4-1 | TRBD1 | once | TGCGCCAGCAGCCGTGGACAGGGGGCCGGGACGATAGTCAATCAGCCCCAGCATTTT | CASSRGQGAGTIVNQPQHF
TRBJ1-1 | TRBV5-3 | TRBD1 | - | TGTGCCAGAAGCCCGCATCGCAGGGGGCGCACTGAAGCTTTCTTT | CARSPHRRGRTEAFF
TRBJ1-3 | TRBV25-1 | - | once | TGTGCCAGCAGTGAATATCCCGACAGGGGAAACACCATATATTTT | CASSEYPDRGNTIYF
TRBJ2-7 | TRBV11-2 | - | - | TGTGCCAGCAGCTTGGAGGGATGGGGCGAGCAGTACTTT | CASSLEGWGEQYF
TRBJ1-1 | TRBV3-1/TRBV3-2 | TRBD1 | - | TGTGCCAGCAGCTTCCAGGGGGCTGAAGCTTTCTTT | CASSFQGAEAFF
TRBJ2-1 | TRBV18 | TRBD1 | - | TGTGCCAGCTCACCACCCGGGACAGGCCCGACGTACAATGAGCAGTTCTTC | CASSPPGTGPTYNEQFF
TRBJ1-1 | TRBV5-1 | - | - | TGCGCCAGCAGCTTGGGGACAGCGAACACTGAAGCTTTCTTT | CASSLGTANTEAFF